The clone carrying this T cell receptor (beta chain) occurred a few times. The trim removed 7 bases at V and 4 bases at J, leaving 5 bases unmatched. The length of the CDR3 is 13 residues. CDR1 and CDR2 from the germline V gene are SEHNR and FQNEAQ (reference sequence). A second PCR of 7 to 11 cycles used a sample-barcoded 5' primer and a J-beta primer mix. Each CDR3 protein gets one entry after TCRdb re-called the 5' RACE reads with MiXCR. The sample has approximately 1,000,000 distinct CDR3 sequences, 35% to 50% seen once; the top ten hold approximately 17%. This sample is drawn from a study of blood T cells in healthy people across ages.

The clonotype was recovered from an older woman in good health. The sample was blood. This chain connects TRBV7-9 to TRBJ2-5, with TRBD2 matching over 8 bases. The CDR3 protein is CASKVREGETQYF. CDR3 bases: TGTGCCAGCAAAGTTCGGGAGGGAGAGACCCAGTACTTC.